This T cell receptor (beta chain) was profiled in a study of blood T cell repertoires in COVID-19. About the study: The United States, Italy and Spain supplied acute and convalescent COVID-19 samples.

Cohorts were assigned according to the clinical history that participants reported. Trimming took 5 bases from V and 0 from J; bases not matched to a gene: 4. The CDR3 loop spans 14 amino acids. In germline, CDR1 is LNHNV, CDR2 YYDKDF (reference sequence). Sequenced by immunoSEQ multiplex PCR; TCRdb stores in-frame clones only, minus some. Altogether approximately 240,000 clones are present, around 85% being singletons, with the ten largest covering roughly 1.3%. The specimen was PBMCs or T cells enriched from blood (not recorded which). This chain connects TRBV15 to TRBJ2-7; 7 nucleotides align to TRBD2. This TCR came from a woman aged 40 to 55 with acute COVID-19. DNA of the CDR3: TGTGCCACCAGCGGGAGGACTAGCTCCTACGAGCAGTACTTC. Encoded protein: CATSGRTSSYEQYF.